These 11 T cell receptor beta chains came from one sample sequenced in a study of T-cell memory formation after mild COVID-19. TCRdb called the 5' RACE reads again in MiXCR, with one record for every CDR3 protein. The top ten hold about 1.1% of the sample, which has some 54,000 distinct CDR3 sequences, 8% to 10% seen once. The sample was PBMCs or a T cell subset sorted from them (not recorded which). The source of these receptors is a man aged 18 to 30 who had mild COVID-19 (a few samples of this study predate the infection). Cell type and time point are not known.

A few counts support this clonotype. V and J are TRBV11-2 and TRBJ2-3, with D unclear. There are 13 residues in the CDR3. Trimming removed 6 bases from V and 0 bases from J, with 7 bases in between. Looked up from germline, CDR1 is SGHAT and CDR2 is FQNNGV. In DNA form, the CDR3 reads TGTGCCAGCAGTTTGTACAGCACAGATACGCAGTATTTT. It is translated as CASSLYSTDTQYF.

This clonotype ranks as medium-sized. The chain has TRBV20-1 and TRBJ2-7; 11 bases match TRBD1. Trimming removed 4 bases from V and 4 bases from J; junction bases left unmatched: 9. The CDR3 spans 15 residues. The germline gives CDR1 DFQATT, CDR2 SNEGSKA (reference sequence). The CDR3 bases are TGCAGTGCTACCAAGGCAGGGACAGGGGGTTACGAGCAGTACTTC. Amino acids: CSATKAGTGGYEQYF.

The rearrangement uses TRBV27 and TRBJ2-3; D is ambiguous. From germline, CDR1 is MNHEY and CDR2 SMNVEV (reference sequence). V gave up 8 bases and J gave up 0 bases, with 6 bases separating them. The CDR3 extends over 12 amino acids. CDR3 nucleotide sequence: TGTGCCAGCGGGCTTAGCACAGATACGCAGTATTTT. It codes for CASGLSTDTQYF.

The chain employs TRBV20-1 and TRBJ1-1, with D possibly being TRBD1 (6 bases). Germline assignment: CDR1 DFQATT and CDR2 SNEGSKA (reference sequence). This CDR3 region has 12 residues. V lost 3 bases and J 3 bases, leaving 8 bases between the germline ends. This CDR3 is CSASRGYTEAFF. The CDR3 nucleotides are TGCAGTGCTAGTAGGGGGTACACTGAAGCTTTCTTT.

V usage is TRBV6-6 and J usage is TRBJ2-7, with D unresolved. With 2 bases removed from V and 6 bases from J, the gap between germline ends came to 5 bases. The CDR3 spans 11 residues. Germline values: CDR1 MNHNY, CDR2 SVGAGI (reference sequence). CDR3 sequence: CASSYGGEQYF. The CDR3 nucleotides read TGTGCCAGCAGTTACGGTGGCGAGCAGTACTTC.

This clonotype was detected only once. The chain has TRBV2 and TRBJ2-7; possibly TRBD1 for D (6 bases). Germline assignment: CDR1 SNHLY and CDR2 FYNNEI. V lost 6 bases, J lost 0 bases, and 12 bases lay in between. The length of the CDR3 is 14 residues. The DNA for the CDR3 is TGTGCCAGCAGACGCCGGGACACCTCCTACGAGCAGTACGTC. Protein product: CASRRRDTSYEQYV.

The chain combines TRBV7-9 with TRBJ1-1; D uncertain. Germline V gene data show CDR1 as SEHNR and CDR2 as FQNEAQ (reference sequence). Trimming stripped 2 bases from V and 3 bases from J, with 10 bases between. This CDR3 is built from 14 residues. The CDR3 DNA is TGTGCCAGCAGCTTACCCCCTCCGGACACTGAAGCTTTCTTT. It translates to CASSLPPPDTEAFF.

The J gene is TRBJ2-7, the V gene TRBV15; a weak D match, TRBD1 (5 bases). Germline assignment: CDR1 LNHNV and CDR2 YYDKDF (reference sequence). The CDR3 runs 10 residues. V was clipped by 11 bases and J by 9 bases, with 14 bases between them. CDR3 region: CAPHQGGQYV. The CDR3 DNA sequence: TGTGCCCCCCACCAGGGCGGGCAGTACGTC.

This clonotype was counted many times. The chain has TRBV7-2 and TRBJ2-5; no firm D call. V lost 4 bases and J 1 base, leaving 7 bases between the germline ends. Germline V gives CDR1 SGHTA, CDR2 FQGNSA. This CDR3 has 13 residues. CDR3 sequence: CASSSPAQETQYF. CDR3 in DNA: TGTGCCAGCAGCTCCCCGGCCCAAGAGACCCAGTACTTC.

This chain links TRBV12-3 or TRBV12-4 with TRBJ2-5, with 7 positions matching TRBD1. V lost 0 bases to trimming and J lost 3 bases; unmatched junction nucleotides: 1. This CDR3 region has 14 residues. The CDR3 reads CASSLADRKETQYF. CDR3 coding DNA: TGTGCCAGCAGTTTAGCGGACAGGAAAGAGACCCAGTACTTC.

The chain joins TRBV5-1 to TRBJ2-7; D gene unclear. This CDR3 contains 13 residues. The germline V and J ends were trimmed by 6 bases and 6 bases, with 16 bases remaining between them. CDR1 SGHRS and CDR2 YFSETQ come from the germline V gene. CDR3 sequence (DNA): TGCGCCAGCAAGATTTCCATCCGGGCCGAGCAGTACTTC. It encodes CASKISIRAEQYF.